Below are 24 T cell receptor beta chains sequenced from a single sample in a study of T-cell reconstitution after alpha-beta-depleted transplantation in children. Using unique molecular identifiers, the investigators prepared the TCRbeta library. From the PCR reads, TCRdb called clonotypes with MiXCR, one entry per CDR3 protein. The sample includes some 390,000 distinct CDR3 sequences, approximately 20% of them seen just once. The source was PBMCs from the stem cell graft donor, collected from the stem cell graft. Receptors originate from a human donor who donated a stem cell graft to a child with acute myeloid leukemia.

The chain links TRBV3-1 to TRBJ2-1; TRBD1 might be the D (5 bases). CDR1 LGHDT and CDR2 YNNKEL come from the germline V gene (reference sequence). V lost 10 bases and J lost 8, with 15 bases in between. The CDR3 length is 12 residues. The CDR3 sequence: CATEGVQDEQFF. CDR3 DNA: TGTGCCACCGAAGGGGTACAGGATGAGCAGTTCTTC.

This clonotype was found a few times. The chain is built from TRBV29-1 and TRBJ2-1; 7 bases fit TRBD2. V gave up 3 bases and J gave up 16 bases; unmatched junction bases: 6. CDR1 and CDR2 (germline): SQVTM, ANQGSEA. CDR3 size: 10 residues. This CDR3 reads CSVEGGSYFF. CDR3 nucleotides: TGCAGCGTTGAGGGGGGGAGTTACTTCTTC.

This clonotype was recorded at least ten times. The chain combines TRBV29-1 with TRBJ2-5; D call uncertain. V shed 5 bases and J shed 5 bases, with 9 bases lying between them. CDR3 length: 11 amino acids. Germline loops: CDR1 SQVTM, CDR2 ANQGSEA. The CDR3 loop is CSVNLAETQYF. CDR3 DNA sequence: TGCAGCGTTAACCTGGCGGAGACCCAGTACTTC.

The chain carries TRBV7-2 and TRBJ2-2; 8 bases line up with TRBD1. V gave up 5 bases and J gave up 1 base; unmatched junction bases: 6. The CDR3 is 16 residues long. Per the germline V gene, CDR1 is SGHTA and CDR2 is FQGNSA. CDR3 amino acids: CASSPRGQGNTGELFF. Here the CDR3 DNA reads TGTGCCAGCAGCCCCCGCGGACAGGGGAACACCGGGGAGCTGTTTTTT.

The CDR3 protein is CASSQGPGLASEQFF. Written as DNA, the CDR3 is TGCGCCAGCAGCCAGGGACCGGGACTAGCTTCTGAGCAGTTCTTC. The chain combines TRBV4-1 with TRBJ2-1; 9 nucleotides line up with TRBD2. Trimming removed 3 bases from V and 9 bases from J; junction bases left unmatched: 9. This CDR3 is built from 15 residues. CDR1 MGHRA and CDR2 YSYEKL come from the germline V gene.

The genes are TRBV29-1 and TRBJ2-7; D call uncertain. V lost 4 bases and J lost 7, with 5 bases in between. This CDR3 is built from 9 residues. From germline, CDR1 is SQVTM and CDR2 ANQGSEA. DNA of the CDR3: TGCAGCGTTGGGAAGGAGCAGTACTTC. As protein: CSVGKEQYF.

This chain joins TRBV6-1 and TRBJ2-1; 8 bases line up with TRBD1. The V and J ends lost 5 bases and 1 base, in that order; junction bases with no gene match: 4. The V gene's germline CDR1 is MNHNS and CDR2 SASEGT. The CDR3 has 15 amino acids. The CDR3 nucleotides read TGTGCCAGCAGTCGGACAGGGCTATCCTACAATGAGCAGTTCTTC. Translated: CASSRTGLSYNEQFF.

This clonotype was observed at least ten times. The J gene is TRBJ2-1, the V gene TRBV20-1, with 8 bases that match TRBD2. The length of the CDR3 is 14 residues. The trim removed 6 bases at V and 5 bases at J, leaving 9 bases unmatched. Germline V gene lookup returns CDR1 DFQATT and CDR2 SNEGSKA (reference sequence). CDR3 protein: CSAPGGTQNNEQFF. CDR3 in DNA: TGCAGTGCCCCGGGAGGGACCCAGAACAATGAGCAGTTCTTC.

The table lists this clonotype with a few counts. V and J are TRBV25-1 and TRBJ2-7; no reliable D call. The CDR3 sequence is 14 residues long. With 1 base removed from V and 12 bases from J, the gap between germline ends came to 19 bases. CDR1 and CDR2 (germline): MGHDK, SYGVNS. The CDR3 nucleotides are TGTGCCAGCAGTGAATTTGTTCCCGAGGAAAGGGTGTACTTC. Its protein is CASSEFVPEERVYF.

This clonotype was observed at least ten times. The chain carries TRBV20-1 and TRBJ2-7; 7 bases agree with TRBD2. The CDR3 has 14 residues. CDR1 is DFQATT and CDR2 is SNEGSKA in the germline V gene (reference sequence). Losses at the gene ends were 5 bases for V and 3 bases for J; bases not matched to a gene: 10. The CDR3 protein is CSAALTGRSYEQYF. The CDR3, as DNA: TGCAGTGCTGCCCTAACCGGGAGGAGCTACGAGCAGTACTTC.

The genes are TRBV29-1 and TRBJ1-1, with D unclear. CDR3 length equals 11 residues. CDR1 is SQVTM and CDR2 is ANQGSEA in the germline V gene. Trimming took 3 bases from V and 5 from J, leaving 7 bases between them. The CDR3 sequence: CSVDLPTEAFF. CDR3 nucleotides: TGCAGCGTTGATCTCCCAACTGAAGCTTTCTTT.

The rearrangement links TRBV29-1 to TRBJ2-2, with 11 bases matching TRBD2. CDR3 length equals 15 residues. V trimming: 4 bases; J trimming: 5 bases; junction bases outside the gene matches: 6. The germline CDR1 and CDR2 sequences are SQVTM and ANQGSEA. The CDR3 spells CSVATGTSGTGELFF. As DNA, the CDR3 is TGCAGCGTTGCGACAGGGACTAGCGGAACCGGGGAGCTGTTTTTT.

The rearrangement links TRBV4-2 to TRBJ2-1, with D perhaps matching TRBD1 (5 bases). With 0 bases removed from V and 8 bases from J, the gap between germline ends came to 17 bases. The CDR3 contains 16 residues. Germline V gives CDR1 LGHNA, CDR2 YNFKEQ. CDR3 bases: TGTGCCAGCAGCCAAGATCTGCAGGGTACTGTGTATGAGCAGTTCTTC. Protein: CASSQDLQGTVYEQFF.

This clonotype was found a few times. This rearrangement joins TRBV24-1 to TRBJ2-3; 11 bases line up with TRBD2. Germline values: CDR1 KGHDR, CDR2 SFDVKD. The CDR3 spans 17 residues. V shed 4 bases and J 4 bases; nucleotides not matched to a gene: 9. In DNA form, the CDR3 reads TGTGCCACCAGTGAGGCCATAGCGGGAGGGCGGCCAGATACGCAGTATTTT. Encoded protein: CATSEAIAGGRPDTQYF.

The chain couples TRBV12-3 or TRBV12-4 to TRBJ2-7, with D maybe TRBD1 (6 bases). Trimming left V 3 bases short and J 3 bases short, with 12 bases between. The CDR3 covers 14 residues. The CDR3 loop reads CASSLGDIVYEQYF. CDR3 DNA: TGTGCCAGCAGTTTGGGGGACATTGTCTACGAGCAGTACTTC.

The rearrangement links TRBV12-3 or TRBV12-4 to TRBJ2-7; D perhaps matches TRBD1 (5 bases). The germline V and J ends were trimmed by 5 bases and 2 bases, with 13 bases remaining between them. The CDR3 length is 14 residues. In DNA form, the CDR3 reads TGTGCCAGCAGTCTACAGGCTACCGCCTACGAGCAGTACTTC. Translating it yields CASSLQATAYEQYF.

The sample holds a few counts of this clonotype. The chain links TRBV27 to TRBJ1-2; D not resolved. This CDR3 spans 16 amino acids. Trimming cost V 1 base and J 2 bases, with 14 bases left between them. Germline V lookup: CDR1 MNHEY, CDR2 SMNVEV (reference sequence). The CDR3 bases are TGTGCCAGCAGTTTATTCTGGCCCTCCGCGAACTATGGCTACACCTTC. It translates to CASSLFWPSANYGYTF.

This rearrangement joins TRBV4-1 to TRBJ2-5; D gene unclear. V was pared by 2 bases and J by 5 bases, with 12 bases between. The CDR3 has 14 residues. Germline V gives CDR1 MGHRA, CDR2 YSYEKL. The CDR3 spells CASSQLQVTETQYF. Here the CDR3 DNA reads TGCGCCAGCAGCCAACTCCAAGTCACTGAGACCCAGTACTTC.

The chain has TRBV7-8 and TRBJ1-1; D is perhaps TRBD1 (5 bases). The CDR3 extends over 13 amino acids. V shed 1 base and J shed 5 bases, with 8 bases lying between them. Per the germline V gene, CDR1 is SGHVS and CDR2 is FQNEAQ. The CDR3 bases are TGTGCCAGCAGCTTAGGGGGGAAGACTGAAGCTTTCTTT. As protein: CASSLGGKTEAFF.

The V gene is TRBV7-2, the J gene TRBJ2-2, with TRBD2 matching 11 bases. J was trimmed by 2 bases and V by 4 bases; bases with no gene match: 3. In germline, CDR1 is SGHTA, CDR2 FQGNSA. This CDR3 is 16 amino acids long. CDR3 residues: CASSSTSGGNTGELFF. The CDR3 coding sequence is TGTGCCAGCAGCTCAACTAGCGGGGGCAACACCGGGGAGCTGTTTTTT.

About this clonotype: No conserved phenylalanine or tryptophan is present at the end of the CDR3, so a read error is the likely explanation. The chain combines TRBV5-1 with TRBJ1-2; no definite D call. The V end was cut by 4 bases, the J end by 1 base, with 11 bases between. Germline assignment: CDR1 SGHRS and CDR2 YFSETQ. The CDR3 has 14 amino acids. This chain's CDR3 is CASSTPDLNYGYTY. The DNA of the CDR3 is TGCGCCAGCAGCACCCCGGACCTTAACTATGGCTACACCTAC.

This clonotype showed up many times. This chain links TRBV12-3 or TRBV12-4 with TRBJ1-1; D unresolved. The CDR3 spans 15 residues. The V and J ends lost 2 bases and 0 bases respectively, with 10 bases between them. CDR3 nucleotides: TGTGCCAGCAGTTTAATCGGGAGCGTGAACACTGAAGCTTTCTTT. This gives the protein CASSLIGSVNTEAFF.

This clonotype showed up just a few times. The chain combines TRBV12-3 or TRBV12-4 with TRBJ2-7; D is uncertain. The ends were cut back, 3 bases at V and 3 bases at J, with 12 bases in the middle. The CDR3 covers 14 residues. The DNA of the CDR3 is TGTGCCAGCAGTTTCTATAGGACCGTCTACGAGCAGTACTTC. Translation gives CASSFYRTVYEQYF.

V usage is TRBV7-2 and J usage is TRBJ2-1, with D possibly matching TRBD2 (6 bases). Germline V CDR1 and CDR2: SGHTA, FQGNSA. V lost 5 bases, J lost 4 bases, and 15 bases lay in between. The CDR3 length is 15 residues. The DNA of the CDR3 is TGTGCCAGCAGCCCCAGGAGGGACCAATACAATGAGCAGTTCTTC. Translation gives CASSPRRDQYNEQFF.